These 14 T cell receptor beta chains were all obtained from the same sample, sequenced in a study of blood T cell repertoires in COVID-19. The repertoire was sequenced with immunoSEQ multiplex PCR; TCRdb's copy has only in-frame clones and lacks some. Among a few hundred thousand clones, 65% to 90% were seen once, and the ten largest hold 7.2%. The sample consisted of peripheral blood. The receptors were sampled from a human donor in a cohort sampled during active COVID-19.

Concerning this clone itself: The germline gene is not matched at one end of the junction; a read error may be the cause. The V call is TRBV7-3, the J call TRBJ1-5, with D maybe TRBD1 (5 bases). The CDR3 totals 13 residues. CDR1 SGHTA and CDR2 FQGTGA come from the germline V gene. The CDR3 nucleotides are TGTGCCAGCAGCTTGCAGGGCAACCAGCCCCAGCATTTT. Translated, it gives CASSLQGNQPQHF.

This rearrangement joins TRBV7-9 to TRBJ1-2; D possibly corresponds to TRBD1 (6 bases). This CDR3 contains 14 residues. Germline V lookup: CDR1 SEHNR, CDR2 FQNEAQ (reference sequence). V lost 3 bases and J lost 0, with 8 bases in between. The CDR3, as DNA: TGTGCCAGCAGCTTCGGGACAACTAACTATGGCTACACCTTC. It yields the protein CASSFGTTNYGYTF.

This chain uses TRBV5-4 with TRBJ1-2; D might be TRBD1 (5 bases). Per germline, CDR1 SGHNT and CDR2 YYREEE (reference sequence). This CDR3 spans 14 amino acids. V lost 1 base and J lost 8, with 15 bases in between. The CDR3 protein is CASSLQQDRRGYTF. CDR3 nucleotides: TGTGCCAGCAGCTTGCAACAGGACCGTCGGGGCTACACCTTC.

This clone was seen repeatedly, ten times or more. Other DNA sequences of this sample code for an identical CDR3. The chain combines TRBV3-1 (or the pseudogene TRBV3-2) with TRBJ1-5; tentative D call: TRBD1 (6 bases). V lost 0 bases to trimming and J lost 2 bases, with 8 bases between them. The V gene's germline CDR1 is LGHDT and CDR2 YNNKEL (reference sequence). This CDR3 has 15 amino acids. The CDR3 DNA sequence: TGTGCCAGCAGCCAAGACCCAGGGGGCAATCAGCCCCAGCATTTT. It yields the protein CASSQDPGGNQPQHF.

V gene TRBV4-1 combines with J gene TRBJ1-4; the D is unclear. Germline V lookup: CDR1 MGHRA, CDR2 YSYEKL. V shed 0 bases and J shed 7 bases, with 15 bases lying between them. The CDR3 length is 16 residues. The CDR3 is CASSQDLTRRAEKLFF. The DNA of the CDR3 is TGCGCCAGCAGCCAAGATCTGACCCGGCGGGCTGAAAAACTGTTTTTT.

J is TRBJ2-1 and V is TRBV4-1; 9 bases map to TRBD2. This CDR3 is built from 16 residues. V was pared by 1 base and J by 4 bases, with 5 bases of the junction left unmatched. Germline V gene sequence: CDR1 MGHRA, CDR2 YSYEKL. The CDR3 loop reads CASSQVSGGTYNEQFF. CDR3 DNA sequence: TGCGCCAGCAGCCAAGTCAGCGGGGGGACTTACAATGAGCAGTTCTTC.

A single count supports this clone. The chain combines TRBV6-5 with TRBJ1-1; 9 bases match TRBD1. The V segment lost 7 bases and the J segment 4 bases; nucleotides outside the gene matches: 10. Germline V CDR1 and CDR2: MNHEY, SVGAGI. The CDR3 runs to 15 residues. The CDR3 sequence is CASTDKGQGSTEAFF. As DNA, the CDR3 is TGTGCCAGCACGGACAAAGGACAGGGGAGCACTGAAGCTTTCTTT.

This chain links TRBV9 with TRBJ1-5; 8 bases are a match to TRBD1. This CDR3 is built from 15 residues. Germline CDR1 reads SGDLS; CDR2 reads YYNGEE. Trimming at V came to 4 bases and at J to 0 bases, leaving 3 bases not matched to a gene. Here the CDR3 reads CASSIGQGSNQPQHF. In nucleotides, the CDR3 is TGTGCCAGCAGCATCGGACAGGGTAGCAATCAGCCCCAGCATTTT.

The chain uses TRBV30 and TRBJ2-7; TRBD1 matches at 8 bases. The CDR3 extends over 11 amino acids. The germline gives CDR1 GTSNPN, CDR2 SVGIG (reference sequence). Trimming cost V 5 bases and J 6 bases; bases outside gene matches: 3. CDR3 DNA sequence: TGTGCCTGGCAGGGGGCTGGCGAGCAGTACTTC. Encoded protein: CAWQGAGEQYF.

The V gene is TRBV12-5, the J gene TRBJ2-7, with 8 nucleotides matching TRBD1. Germline assignment: CDR1 LGHNT and CDR2 FRNRAP. This CDR3 is built from 13 residues. After removal of 6 bases from V and 5 bases from J, the junction contained 6 bases not matched to a gene. CDR3 in amino acids: CASGLDRGNEQYF. DNA of the CDR3: TGTGCTAGTGGACTCGACAGGGGAAACGAGCAGTACTTC. Together with reference TRBV12-5 and TRBJ2-7, the CDR3 gives the full variable domain: DARVTQTPRHKVTEMGQEVTMRCQPILGHNTVFWYRQTMMQGLELLAYFRNRAPLDDSGMPKDRFSAEMPDATLATLKIQPSEPRDSAVYFCASGLDRGNEQYFGPGTRLTVT.

J is TRBJ2-3 and V is TRBV7-9; the match to TRBD2 covers 8 bases. This CDR3 region has 15 residues. Trimming at V came to 5 bases and at J to 2 bases, leaving 6 bases not matched to a gene. CDR1 and CDR2 from the germline V gene are SEHNR and FQNEAQ (reference sequence). CDR3 sequence (DNA): TGTGCCAGCAGCACCTTAGCGGGGTACACAGATACGCAGTATTTT. It translates to CASSTLAGYTDTQYF.

The genes are TRBV9 and TRBJ2-7; D is ambiguous. The CDR3 runs 13 residues. V was shortened by 4 bases and J by 0 bases, with 8 bases between the two germline ends. Germline V gives CDR1 SGDLS, CDR2 YYNGEE. The CDR3 reads CASSKQPSYEQYF. The CDR3, as DNA: TGTGCCAGCAGCAAACAGCCCTCCTACGAGCAGTACTTC. Full variable domain (rest looked up from reference TRBV9 and TRBJ2-7): DSGVTQTPKHLITATGQRVTLRCSPRSGDLSVYWYQQSLDQGLQFLIQYYNGEERAKGNILERFSAQQFPDLHSELNLSSLELGDSALYFCASSKQPSYEQYFGPGTRLTVT.

This chain connects TRBV24-1 to TRBJ2-3, with D unclear. The V end was cut by 3 bases, the J end by 7 bases, with 4 bases between. CDR1 and CDR2 (germline): KGHDR, SFDVKD. This CDR3 spans 11 amino acids. The CDR3 loop is CATSDGHTQYF. CDR3 bases: TGTGCCACCAGTGATGGGCATACGCAGTATTTT.

This chain uses TRBV2 with TRBJ1-2; weak D call: TRBD1 (6 bases). In germline, CDR1 is SNHLY, CDR2 FYNNEI. V lost 7 bases and J 8 bases, leaving 20 bases between the germline ends. The CDR3 is 14 amino acids. The CDR3 DNA reads TGTGCCAGCACCGTGGACAGAACTGAGCACGGCTACACCTTC. Encoded protein: CASTVDRTEHGYTF.